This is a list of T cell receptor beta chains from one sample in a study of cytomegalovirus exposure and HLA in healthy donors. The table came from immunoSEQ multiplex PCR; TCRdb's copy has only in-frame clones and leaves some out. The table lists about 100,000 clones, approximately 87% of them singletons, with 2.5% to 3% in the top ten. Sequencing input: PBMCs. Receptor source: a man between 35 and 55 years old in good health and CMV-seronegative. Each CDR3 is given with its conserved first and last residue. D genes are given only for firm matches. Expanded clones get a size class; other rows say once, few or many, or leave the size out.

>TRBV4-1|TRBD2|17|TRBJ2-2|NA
CASSLPQAPGLAGELFF
TGCGCCAGCAGCCTACCTCAAGCCCCGGGACTAGCTGGGGAGCTGTTTTTT
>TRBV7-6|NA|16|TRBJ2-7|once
CASSLAIGQLTYEQYF
TGTGCCAGCAGCTTAGCCATCGGACAGCTCACCTACGAGCAGTACTTC
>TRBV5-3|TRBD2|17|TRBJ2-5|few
CARRCERGGVRRETQYF
TGTGCCAGAAGGTGTGAGCGGGGGGGGGTACGGCGAGAGACCCAGTACTTC
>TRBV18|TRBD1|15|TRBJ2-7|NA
CASSPPGTADYEQYF
TGTGCCAGCTCACCACCGGGGACAGCTGACTACGAGCAGTACTTC
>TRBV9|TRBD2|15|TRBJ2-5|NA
CASSPTSGAEKTQYF
TGTGCCAGCAGCCCTACTAGCGGGGCTGAGAAGACCCAGTACTTC
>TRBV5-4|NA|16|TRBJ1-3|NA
CASSLGGLISGNTIYF
TGTGCCAGCAGCTTGGGGGGGCTCATCTCTGGAAACACCATATATTTT
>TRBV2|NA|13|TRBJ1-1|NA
CASSVGMNTEAFF
TGTGCCAGCTCTGTGGGCATGAACACTGAAGCTTTCTTT
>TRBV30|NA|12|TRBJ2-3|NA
CAWSDSTDTQYF
TGTGCCTGGAGTGACTCTACAGATACGCAGTATTTT
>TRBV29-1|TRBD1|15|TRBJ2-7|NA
CSVLSAGQGVYEQYF
TGCAGCGTTCTATCTGCGGGACAGGGTGTCTACGAGCAGTACTTC
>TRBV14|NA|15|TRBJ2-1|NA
CASSQDKTFRDEQFF
TGTGCCAGCAGCCAAGATAAAACATTCAGGGATGAGCAGTTCTTC
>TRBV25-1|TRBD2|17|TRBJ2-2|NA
CASSEFSGGLDTGELFF
TGTGCCAGCAGTGAGTTTAGCGGGGGCTTAGACACCGGGGAGCTGTTTTTT
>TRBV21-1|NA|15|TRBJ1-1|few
CASSKEVGGNTEAFF
TGTGCCAGCAGCAAAGAAGTAGGGGGAAACACTGAAGCTTTCTTT
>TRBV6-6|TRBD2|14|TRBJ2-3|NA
CASSPGGETDTQYF
TGTGCCAGCAGCCCCGGGGGGGAAACAGATACGCAGTATTTT
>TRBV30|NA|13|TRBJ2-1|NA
CAWNRDTYNEQFF
TGTGCCTGGAACAGGGACACCTACAATGAGCAGTTCTTC
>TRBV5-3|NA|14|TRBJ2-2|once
CARSQQKNTGELFF
TGTGCCAGAAGCCAACAGAAGAACACCGGGGAGCTGTTTTTT
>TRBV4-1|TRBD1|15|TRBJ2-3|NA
CASGGTGGDSDTQYF
TGCGCCAGCGGGGGGACAGGGGGGGACTCAGATACGCAGTATTTT
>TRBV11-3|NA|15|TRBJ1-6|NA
CASSAKTGGYSPLHF
TGTGCCAGCAGCGCAAAGACAGGTGGATATTCACCCCTCCACTTT
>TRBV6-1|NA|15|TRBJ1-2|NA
CASSEGGALTRGYTF
TGTGCCAGCAGTGAAGGGGGCGCCCTCACAAGGGGCTACACCTTC
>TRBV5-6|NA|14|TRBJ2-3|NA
CASSLGGVGDTQYF
TGTGCCAGCAGCTTGGGGGGGGTGGGAGATACGCAGTATTTT
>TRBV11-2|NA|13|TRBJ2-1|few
CASSLLRGWVQFF
TGTGCCAGCAGCTTACTCCGGGGTTGGGTTCAGTTCTTC
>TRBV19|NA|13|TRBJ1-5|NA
CASSPGQNQPQHF
TGTGCCAGTAGTCCGGGACAAAATCAGCCCCAGCATTTT
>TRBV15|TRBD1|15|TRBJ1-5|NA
CATSPRTGVHQPQHF
TGTGCCACCTCACCTCGGACAGGGGTCCATCAGCCCCAGCATTTT
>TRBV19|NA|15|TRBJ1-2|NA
CASSTPSPGDYGYTF
TGTGCCAGTAGTACCCCATCTCCGGGGGACTATGGCTACACCTTC
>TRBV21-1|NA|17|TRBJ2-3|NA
CASSKVHRSFDTDTQYF
TGTGCCAGCAGCAAAGTGCACAGGTCTTTTGACACAGATACGCAGTATTTT
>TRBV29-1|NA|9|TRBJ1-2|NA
CSATEGYTF
TGCAGCGCGACAGAGGGCTACACCTTC
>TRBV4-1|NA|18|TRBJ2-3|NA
CASSQDYPPGWGTDTQYF
TGCGCCAGCAGCCAAGATTACCCCCCAGGGTGGGGCACAGATACGCAGTATTTT
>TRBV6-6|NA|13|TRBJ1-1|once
CASRKGRTTEAFF
TGTGCCAGCAGAAAGGGGAGGACAACTGAAGCTTTCTTT